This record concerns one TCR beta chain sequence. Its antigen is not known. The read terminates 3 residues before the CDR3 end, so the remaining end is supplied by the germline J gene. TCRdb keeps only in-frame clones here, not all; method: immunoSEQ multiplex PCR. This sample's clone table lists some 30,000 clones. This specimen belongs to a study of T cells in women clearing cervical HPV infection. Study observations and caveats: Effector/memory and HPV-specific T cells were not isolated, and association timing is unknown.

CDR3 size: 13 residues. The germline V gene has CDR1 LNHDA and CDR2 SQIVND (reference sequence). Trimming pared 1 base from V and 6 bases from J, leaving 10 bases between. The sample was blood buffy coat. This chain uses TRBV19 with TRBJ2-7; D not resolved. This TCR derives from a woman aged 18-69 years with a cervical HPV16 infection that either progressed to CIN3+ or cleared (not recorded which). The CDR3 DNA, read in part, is TGTGCCAGTAGTATAGTGGCTCAAGGCGAG. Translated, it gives CASSIVAQGE. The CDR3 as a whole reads CASSIVAQGEQYF.